The rows below give T cell receptor beta chains drawn from one sample of a study of blood T cell repertoires in COVID-19. Repertoires were generated with immunoSEQ multiplex PCR, while TCRdb's copy carries only in-frame clones and drops some. The sample holds some 140,000 clones, around 86% seen once. The sequenced sample was peripheral blood. The receptors were sampled from a man aged 45 to 65 with active COVID-19. Each CDR3 is given with its conserved first and last residue. D genes are given only for firm matches. The size of a clone is reported for some rows only, either as once, few or many, or as a class for expanded clones.

v_call: TRBV5-6; cdr3_length: 14; d_call: TRBD1; clone_size: -; j_call: TRBJ2-7; cdr3_nt: TGTGCCAGCAGCTTCGACAGGGGGTCCTACGAGCAGTACTTC; cdr3_aa: CASSFDRGSYEQYF
v_call: TRBV19; cdr3_length: 15; d_call: -; clone_size: -; j_call: TRBJ1-2; cdr3_nt: TGTGCCAGTAGTACGCGTTGGGACACCCACTATGGCTACACCTTC; cdr3_aa: CASSTRWDTHYGYTF
v_call: TRBV27; cdr3_length: 14; d_call: TRBD1; clone_size: -; j_call: TRBJ1-5; cdr3_nt: TGTGCCAGCAGCCCGGACAGGGTTAATCAGCCCCAGCATTTT; cdr3_aa: CASSPDRVNQPQHF
v_call: TRBV2; cdr3_length: 13; d_call: -; clone_size: once; j_call: TRBJ1-1; cdr3_nt: TGTGCCAGCAGCGAGGGTCGTAACACTGAAGCTTTCTTT; cdr3_aa: CASSEGRNTEAFF
v_call: TRBV6-2/TRBV6-3; cdr3_length: 19; d_call: TRBD2; clone_size: -; j_call: TRBJ2-7; cdr3_nt: TGTGCCAGCAGTTACGAAGTAAGGACTAGCGGGGTGAGCTCCTACGAGCAGTACTTC; cdr3_aa: CASSYEVRTSGVSSYEQYF
v_call: TRBV27; cdr3_length: 16; d_call: TRBD2; clone_size: -; j_call: TRBJ2-1; cdr3_nt: TGTGCCAGCAGTTTGGCCTTAGCGGGGGGGAGGGATGAGCAGTTCTTC; cdr3_aa: CASSLALAGGRDEQFF
v_call: TRBV5-5; cdr3_length: 13; d_call: TRBD1; clone_size: -; j_call: TRBJ2-7; cdr3_nt: TGTGCCAGCAGCTGGGACAGGGCCTACGAGCAGTACTTC; cdr3_aa: CASSWDRAYEQYF
v_call: TRBV27; cdr3_length: 14; d_call: -; clone_size: -; j_call: TRBJ1-4; cdr3_nt: TGTGCCAGCAGCTTTACAGGTGCTAATGAAAAACTGTTTTTT; cdr3_aa: CASSFTGANEKLFF
v_call: TRBV7-2; cdr3_length: 15; d_call: TRBD2; clone_size: -; j_call: TRBJ2-3; cdr3_nt: TGTGCCAGCAGTTCAATAGCGGGAGCCCCGGATACGCAGTATTTT; cdr3_aa: CASSSIAGAPDTQYF
v_call: TRBV7-7; cdr3_length: 16; d_call: -; clone_size: -; j_call: TRBJ2-1; cdr3_nt: TGTGCTAGCAGCTTAGCACAGGGGGAGGGAATGAATGAGCAGTTCTTC; cdr3_aa: CASSLAQGEGMNEQFF
v_call: TRBV11-1; cdr3_length: 15; d_call: -; clone_size: -; j_call: TRBJ2-1; cdr3_nt: TGTGCCAGCAGCTTAGCGACGGGTCAATACAATGAGCAGTTCTTC; cdr3_aa: CASSLATGQYNEQFF
v_call: TRBV20-1; cdr3_length: 11; d_call: -; clone_size: -; j_call: TRBJ1-2; cdr3_nt: TGCAGTGCTAGAGTCCAGGGTGGCTACACCTTC; cdr3_aa: CSARVQGGYTF
v_call: TRBV4-2; cdr3_length: 14; d_call: -; clone_size: -; j_call: TRBJ2-7; cdr3_nt: TGTGCCAGCAGCCAAACCGGAGGGACCTACGAGCAGTACTTC; cdr3_aa: CASSQTGGTYEQYF
v_call: TRBV27; cdr3_length: 14; d_call: TRBD1; clone_size: -; j_call: TRBJ2-5; cdr3_nt: TGTGCCAGCAGTTGGGACAGATTAAGCGGGACCCAGTACTTC; cdr3_aa: CASSWDRLSGTQYF
v_call: TRBV6-4; cdr3_length: 16; d_call: -; clone_size: -; j_call: TRBJ2-3; cdr3_nt: TGTGCCAGCAGTGCTAGTCTAGTTTTTAGCACAGATACGCAGTATTTT; cdr3_aa: CASSASLVFSTDTQYF